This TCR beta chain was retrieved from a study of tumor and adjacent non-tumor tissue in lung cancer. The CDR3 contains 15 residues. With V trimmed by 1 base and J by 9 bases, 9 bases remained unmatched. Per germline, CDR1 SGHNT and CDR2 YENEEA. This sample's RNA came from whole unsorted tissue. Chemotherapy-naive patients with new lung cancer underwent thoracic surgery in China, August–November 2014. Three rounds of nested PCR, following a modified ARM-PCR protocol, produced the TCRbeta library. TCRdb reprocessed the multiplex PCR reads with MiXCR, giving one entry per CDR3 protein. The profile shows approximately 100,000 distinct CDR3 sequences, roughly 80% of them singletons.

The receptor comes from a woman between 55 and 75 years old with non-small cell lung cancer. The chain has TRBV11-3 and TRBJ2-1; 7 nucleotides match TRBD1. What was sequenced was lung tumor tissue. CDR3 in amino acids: CASSLGGQVYSEQFF. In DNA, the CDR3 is TGTGCCAGCAGCTTAGGAGGACAGGTCTATAGTGAGCAGTTCTTC.